The clone carrying this T cell receptor beta chain came up once. No antigen is known for it. TCRdb keeps only in-frame clones here, not all; method: immunoSEQ multiplex PCR. This table holds approximately 270,000 clones, 65% to 90% found once. The CDR3 is 15 residues long. CDR1 is LNHDA, CDR2 SQIVND, per germline (reference sequence). The V and J ends lost 5 bases and 3 bases respectively, with 16 bases between them. This record comes from a study of cytomegalovirus exposure and HLA in healthy donors. Study results and limitations: With high specificity and sensitivity, the classifier reportedly diagnosed cytomegalovirus status. The study listed some 160 cytomegalovirus-associated TCR beta chains. Whilst most TCR sequences proved rare, a subset of public TCRs occurred across many donors.

The sequence came from a woman between 18 and 29 years old in good health and CMV-seronegative. The specimen was PBMCs. This chain uses TRBV19 with TRBJ1-1; a weak D match, TRBD1 (6 bases). CDR3 coding DNA: TGTGCCAGTAGTTCCCAGGACAGTGGATACACTGAAGCTTTCTTT. Protein: CASSSQDSGYTEAFF.